This paragraph reports one TCR beta chain. Its cognate antigen has yet to be identified. Base quality data are lacking; no much larger clone is found one base away. The data were taken from a study of blood T cell repertoires in COVID-19 (dated by TCRdb to 2019 to 2021). Study-wide context: The collaborator samples originated in the United States, Italy and Spain and spanned the acute and convalescent phases of COVID-19. Where HLA class I and class II types were available, the types were taken from metadata supplied by the sample provider, not from assay-based typing. Subjects who had been exposed to COVID-19, were actively infected with it, or had recovered from it provided the deeply sampled blood TCRbeta repertoires that made up the dataset. A de-identified subject ID, COVID-19 status, age in years and sex were almost always included in the sample metadata. The repertoires were released in a freely available public database intended as a resource for research on the immune response to SARS-CoV-2. The material from the prospective study consisted of cDNA or gDNA derived from T cells, B-cell-depleted T cells, or PBMCs. Samples were obtained from the ongoing ImmuneRACE study (first 160 participants) and from over 1,000 subjects provided by 6 global collaborators.

For CDR1 and CDR2, the germline V gene lists SGHVS and FNYEAQ. V is cut by 1 base and J by 0 bases, and the space between the germline ends is 13 bases. The CDR3 runs 16 amino acids, cysteine and phenylalanine included. Only the CDR3 DNA stays, 48 bases, in frame from base 1. Whole blood was collected in K2EDTA tubes by collaborating institutions according to the institutions' own protocols. For TCRbeta analysis, collaborators shipped samples in one of three forms: frozen whole blood, isolated PBMCs, or DNA extracted from either of those sample types. TCRbeta CDR3 regions were amplified from genomic DNA by means of the immunoSEQ Assay, a bias-controlled multiplex PCR. Per the authors' processing: Nucleated cell counts per sample were estimated from amplification of reference gene primers within the assay. To quantify the absolute abundance of each unique TCRbeta CDR3 rearrangement, sequence reads were collapsed and filtered. For each sample, productive Simpson clonality was calculated as the square root of Simpson's diversity index across productive rearrangements. Drawn from immuneACCESS, this table holds only the in-frame rearrangements with V and J called that TCRdb kept. Clones are partly lost; checked studies trace under half to an unresolved V gene and leave the rest unexplained. The V and J calls and the clone size are those of that table, but D and trimming were determined from the DNA. The sample has under 300,000 clones on record, approximately 85% of them singletons. The ten largest account for less than 4.5% of the sample.

General conclusions and limits of the study: The amount of clinical and demographic metadata varied by source and participant and was provided uncurated.

The sequencing input was peripheral blood. The V and J genes are TRBV7-6 and TRBJ2-7; the D segment could be TRBD2, given 5 matching bases. This clonotype was sampled from a man aged 45-65 years with acute or convalescent COVID-19. The nucleotide sequence reads as follows: TGTGCCAGCAGCTTAGACGGATCGGACTTCTCCTACGAGCAGTACTTC. It is translated as CASSLDGSDFSYEQYF.